This is a list of T cell receptor beta chains from one sample in a study of blood T cell repertoires in COVID-19. Produced via immunoSEQ multiplex PCR; TCRdb's table is partial and in-frame only. Among 200,000 to 250,000 clones listed, 80% were seen once. Material for sequencing was peripheral blood. These receptors all stem from a woman in her seventies with acute or convalescent COVID-19. Each CDR3 is given with its conserved first and last residue. The order of the fields is J gene, clone size, D gene, V gene, CDR3 protein, CDR3 DNA. D genes are given only for firm matches. Rows give clone size only sometimes, using once, few, many, or a class for an expanded clone.

TRBJ2-5 | - | TRBD2 | TRBV27 | CASSLTPGGEETQYF | TGTGCCAGCAGTCTAACCCCGGGAGGGGAAGAGACCCAGTACTTC
TRBJ2-1 | - | TRBD1 | TRBV7-2 | CASSSGTGFYNEQFF | TGTGCCAGCAGCTCCGGGACAGGGTTCTACAATGAGCAGTTCTTC
TRBJ1-1 | - | - | TRBV2 | CASRLERDTEAFF | TGTGCCAGCCGACTAGAAAGAGACACTGAAGCTTTCTTT
TRBJ2-5 | - | TRBD2 | TRBV28 | CALRGLAEETQYF | TGTGCCCTCAGGGGACTAGCGGAAGAGACCCAGTACTTC
TRBJ2-7 | - | TRBD1 | TRBV4-1 | CASSHLRTGVGRPLYEQYF | TGCGCCAGCAGCCACCTTCGGACAGGGGTTGGCCGGCCACTCTACGAGCAGTACTTC
TRBJ1-1 | once | - | TRBV29-1 | CSAEPGYTEAFF | TGCAGCGCCGAACCAGGGTACACTGAAGCTTTCTTT
TRBJ1-3 | once | - | TRBV30 | CAWSPGDSGNTIYF | TGTGCCTGGAGTCCAGGGGATTCGGGAAACACCATATATTTT
TRBJ1-6 | once | TRBD1 | TRBV3-1/TRBV3-2 | CASSGGQGGNSPLHF | TGTGCCAGCAGCGGAGGACAGGGGGGAAATTCACCCCTCCACTTT
TRBJ2-3 | - | - | TRBV28 | CARPLAVDTQYF | TGTGCCCGGCCACTAGCAGTAGATACGCAGTATTTT
TRBJ1-4 | - | TRBD1 | TRBV28 | CASSLSGTGNEKLFF | TGTGCCAGCAGTTTATCAGGGACAGGGAATGAAAAACTGTTTTTT
TRBJ2-3 | - | - | TRBV18 | CASSPRPDTQYF | TGTGCCAGCTCACCACGGCCAGATACGCAGTATTTT
TRBJ2-1 | - | - | TRBV19 | CASSDRPGDEQFF | TGTGCCAGTTCGGACAGACCAGGCGATGAGCAGTTCTTC
TRBJ1-4 | - | TRBD1 | TRBV2 | CASSEEIRQGYEKLFF | TGTGCCAGCAGTGAAGAAATACGACAGGGGTATGAAAAACTGTTTTTT
TRBJ2-7 | - | - | TRBV21-1 | CASSKVSAGSYEQYF | TGTGCCAGCAGCAAAGTGTCGGCAGGATCCTACGAGCAGTACTTC
TRBJ2-7 | - | - | TRBV12-2 | CASRPRGLAGRLSYEQYF | TGTGCAAGTCGCCCTCGGGGACTAGCGGGAAGGTTAAGCTACGAGCAGTACTTC
TRBJ2-7 | - | TRBD1 | TRBV19 | CASSPDRGYEQYF | TGTGCCAGTAGTCCTGACAGGGGCTACGAGCAGTACTTC
TRBJ1-6 | few | TRBD1 | TRBV2 | CASRGQGADNSPLHF | TGTGCCAGCAGGGGACAGGGGGCTGATAATTCACCCCTCCACTTT
TRBJ1-3 | - | - | TRBV25-1 | CASSEPGTGNTIYF | TGTGCCAGCAGTGAGCCAGGGACTGGAAACACCATATATTTT